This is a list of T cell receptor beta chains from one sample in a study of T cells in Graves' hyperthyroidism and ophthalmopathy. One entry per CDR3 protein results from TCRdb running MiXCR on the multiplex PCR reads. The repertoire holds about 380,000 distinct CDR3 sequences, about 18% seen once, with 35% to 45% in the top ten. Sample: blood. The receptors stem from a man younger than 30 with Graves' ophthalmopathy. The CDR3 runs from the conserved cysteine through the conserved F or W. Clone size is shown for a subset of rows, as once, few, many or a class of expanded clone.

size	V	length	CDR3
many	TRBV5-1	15	CASSSLAENTGELFF
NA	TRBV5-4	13	CASSFMEGETQYF
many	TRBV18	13	CASSNQGDGGYTF
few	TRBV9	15	CASSVGGLNTGELFF
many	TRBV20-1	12	CSARRLAQEQFF
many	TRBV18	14	CASSPPGIRYGYTF
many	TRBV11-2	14	CASSLKGRGTEAFF
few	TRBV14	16	CASSQGRLLDNSPLHF
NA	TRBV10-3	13	CAVWTSGYNEQFF
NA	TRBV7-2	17	CASRPGTGATYNSPLHF
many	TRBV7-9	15	CASSSQGVRAYGYTF
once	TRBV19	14	CASSIPRGRNGYTF
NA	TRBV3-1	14	CASSRPDGNTEAFF
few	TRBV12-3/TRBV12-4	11	CASSQGGRYTF
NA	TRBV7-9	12	CASSLGTKPQHF
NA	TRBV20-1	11	CSANGQAEQYF
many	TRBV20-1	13	CSARDLKGYEQYF
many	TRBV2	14	CASSDGGLGQPQHF
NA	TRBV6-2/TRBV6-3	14	CASSYSAGTDTQYF
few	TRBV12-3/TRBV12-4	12	CASSLAFQEQFF
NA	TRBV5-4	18	CASSFNLGQGDMNTEAFF
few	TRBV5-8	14	CASSNSGQGKSYTF
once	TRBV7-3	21	CASSSLTSGGALFSSYNEQFF
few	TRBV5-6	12	CASSLGTQPQHF
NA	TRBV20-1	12	CSARALAGELFF
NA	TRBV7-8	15	CASSLAGGAGETQYF
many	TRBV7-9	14	CASSPLQGGNEQYF
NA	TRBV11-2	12	CASSGQGAIAFF
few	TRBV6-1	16	CASSSPWPGLAETQYF
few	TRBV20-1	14	CSARGRGPTYEQYF
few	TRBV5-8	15	CASSLLATSNEKLFF
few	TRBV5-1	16	CASSLQTGTARNTIYF
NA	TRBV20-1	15	CSASRLDRGGYEQYF
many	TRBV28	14	CASSLPNVAYEQYF
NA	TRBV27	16	CASGSDRRNYNSPLHF
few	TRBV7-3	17	CASSLMGPGQGNNEQFF
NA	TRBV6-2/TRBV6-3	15	CASSKTGTQNTEAFF
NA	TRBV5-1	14	CASSLVAGGPEQYF
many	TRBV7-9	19	CASSALAPRQGDDSYEQYF
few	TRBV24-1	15	CATRRQGLSGKTQYF
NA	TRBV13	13	CASSSRGYYGYTF
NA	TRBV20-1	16	CSAPPVRSPGSSEQFF
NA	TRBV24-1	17	CATSARHRGSSYNEQFF
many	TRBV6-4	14	CASGQGTSSNEQFF
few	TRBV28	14	CASTPGTAKNIQYF
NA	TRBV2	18	CASSGQGQGSSYNSPLHF
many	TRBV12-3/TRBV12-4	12	CASSTTGISYTF
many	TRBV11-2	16	CASSPRQGASKDTQYF
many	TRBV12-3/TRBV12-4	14	CASSPQGAKNIQYF